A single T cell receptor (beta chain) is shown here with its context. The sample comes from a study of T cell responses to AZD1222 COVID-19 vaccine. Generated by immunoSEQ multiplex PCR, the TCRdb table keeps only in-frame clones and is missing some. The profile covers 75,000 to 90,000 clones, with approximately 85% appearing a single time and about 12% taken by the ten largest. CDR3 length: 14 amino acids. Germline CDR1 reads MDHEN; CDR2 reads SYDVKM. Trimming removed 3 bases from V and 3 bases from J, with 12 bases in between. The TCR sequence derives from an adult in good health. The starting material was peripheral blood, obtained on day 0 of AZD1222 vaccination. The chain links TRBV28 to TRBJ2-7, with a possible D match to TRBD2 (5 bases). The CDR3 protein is CASSFRGLSYEQYF. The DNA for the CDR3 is TGTGCCAGCAGTTTCCGGGGATTGAGCTACGAGCAGTACTTC.